Each of the 2 T cell receptor beta chains below was sequenced from the same sample in a study of identical twins. TCRdb re-called the 5' RACE reads through MiXCR, storing one row per CDR3 protein. The sample lists 450,000 to 650,000 distinct CDR3 sequences; approximately 16% were seen once. The same sample was also studied in work on yellow fever vaccine responses in identical twins.

The sequenced sample consisted of CD4+ T cells sorted from blood. The receptors were sampled from a woman younger than 30 in good health.

The rearrangement links TRBV29-1 to TRBJ1-1, with no clear D. The V gene's germline CDR1 is SQVTM and CDR2 ANQGSEA. This CDR3 spans 11 amino acids. Deletions cut 5 bases from V and 2 bases from J, with 6 bases between. In DNA form, the CDR3 reads TGCAGCGTTAGCGGAAACACTGAAGCTTTCTTT. This gives the protein CSVSGNTEAFF.

This chain joins TRBV3-1 and TRBJ2-7; tentatively, D is TRBD2 (6 bases). CDR1 is LGHDT, CDR2 YNNKEL, per germline (reference sequence). The V gene lost 1 base and the J gene lost 2 bases, with 15 bases spanning the gap. The CDR3 is 16 amino acids. CDR3 protein: CASSQATGTPTYEQYF. CDR3 nucleotide sequence: TGTGCCAGCAGCCAAGCGACCGGGACTCCTACCTACGAGCAGTACTTC.